Each of the 5 T cell receptor beta chains below was sequenced from the same sample in a study of blood T cell repertoires in COVID-19. Clones were read by immunoSEQ multiplex PCR, and TCRdb kept only the in-frame ones, dropping some. The data hold hundreds of thousands of clones, with 75% to 90% observed a single time. The sequenced material came from peripheral blood. Receptors were obtained from a woman aged 70-85 years with COVID-19, enrolled during active disease.

This chain joins TRBV20-1 and TRBJ2-1; unclear D gene. The CDR3 is 11 amino acids. From germline, CDR1 is DFQATT and CDR2 SNEGSKA (reference sequence). The ends were cut back, 3 bases at V and 9 bases at J, with 9 bases in the middle. The CDR3 region has the DNA TGCAGTGCTAGTGGTAACTCTGAGCAGTTCTTC. Amino acid sequence: CSASGNSEQFF.

This clone was counted a few times. The genes are TRBV20-1 and TRBJ2-7; 10 positions match TRBD1. This CDR3 is built from 14 residues. V dropped 3 bases and J dropped 1; count of bases not matched to a gene: 3. Germline lookup yields CDR1 DFQATT and CDR2 SNEGSKA (reference sequence). CDR3 DNA: TGCAGTGCTAGTCTGGGACAGGGGTCCTACGAGCAGTACTTC. Amino acids: CSASLGQGSYEQYF.

The CDR3 nucleotides read TGTGCCAGCAGCGCAGCTAGCGATGAGCAGTTCTTC. Residues: CASSAASDEQFF. This chain connects TRBV9 to TRBJ2-1; tentative D call: TRBD2 (6 bases). Trimming pared 3 bases from V and 8 bases from J, leaving 9 bases between. The CDR3 covers 12 residues. Per the germline V gene, CDR1 is SGDLS and CDR2 is YYNGEE.

The rearrangement joins TRBV30 to TRBJ1-1; D gene unclear. With 4 bases removed from V and 4 bases from J, the gap between germline ends came to 13 bases. CDR1 GTSNPN and CDR2 SVGIG come from the germline V gene (reference sequence). This CDR3 is 13 amino acids long. The chain's CDR3 is CAWTLWSGTEAFF. CDR3 sequence (DNA): TGTGCCTGGACCCTGTGGAGTGGCACTGAAGCTTTCTTT.

The chain links TRBV7-2 to TRBJ2-1, with a possible D match to TRBD1 (6 bases). The ends were cut back, 5 bases at V and 5 bases at J, with 16 bases in the middle. CDR3 length: 15 amino acids. In germline, CDR1 is SGHTA, CDR2 FQGNSA. Here the CDR3 reads CASSIVSRGNNEQFF. Here the CDR3 DNA reads TGTGCCAGCAGCATCGTGAGTAGGGGGAACAATGAGCAGTTCTTC.